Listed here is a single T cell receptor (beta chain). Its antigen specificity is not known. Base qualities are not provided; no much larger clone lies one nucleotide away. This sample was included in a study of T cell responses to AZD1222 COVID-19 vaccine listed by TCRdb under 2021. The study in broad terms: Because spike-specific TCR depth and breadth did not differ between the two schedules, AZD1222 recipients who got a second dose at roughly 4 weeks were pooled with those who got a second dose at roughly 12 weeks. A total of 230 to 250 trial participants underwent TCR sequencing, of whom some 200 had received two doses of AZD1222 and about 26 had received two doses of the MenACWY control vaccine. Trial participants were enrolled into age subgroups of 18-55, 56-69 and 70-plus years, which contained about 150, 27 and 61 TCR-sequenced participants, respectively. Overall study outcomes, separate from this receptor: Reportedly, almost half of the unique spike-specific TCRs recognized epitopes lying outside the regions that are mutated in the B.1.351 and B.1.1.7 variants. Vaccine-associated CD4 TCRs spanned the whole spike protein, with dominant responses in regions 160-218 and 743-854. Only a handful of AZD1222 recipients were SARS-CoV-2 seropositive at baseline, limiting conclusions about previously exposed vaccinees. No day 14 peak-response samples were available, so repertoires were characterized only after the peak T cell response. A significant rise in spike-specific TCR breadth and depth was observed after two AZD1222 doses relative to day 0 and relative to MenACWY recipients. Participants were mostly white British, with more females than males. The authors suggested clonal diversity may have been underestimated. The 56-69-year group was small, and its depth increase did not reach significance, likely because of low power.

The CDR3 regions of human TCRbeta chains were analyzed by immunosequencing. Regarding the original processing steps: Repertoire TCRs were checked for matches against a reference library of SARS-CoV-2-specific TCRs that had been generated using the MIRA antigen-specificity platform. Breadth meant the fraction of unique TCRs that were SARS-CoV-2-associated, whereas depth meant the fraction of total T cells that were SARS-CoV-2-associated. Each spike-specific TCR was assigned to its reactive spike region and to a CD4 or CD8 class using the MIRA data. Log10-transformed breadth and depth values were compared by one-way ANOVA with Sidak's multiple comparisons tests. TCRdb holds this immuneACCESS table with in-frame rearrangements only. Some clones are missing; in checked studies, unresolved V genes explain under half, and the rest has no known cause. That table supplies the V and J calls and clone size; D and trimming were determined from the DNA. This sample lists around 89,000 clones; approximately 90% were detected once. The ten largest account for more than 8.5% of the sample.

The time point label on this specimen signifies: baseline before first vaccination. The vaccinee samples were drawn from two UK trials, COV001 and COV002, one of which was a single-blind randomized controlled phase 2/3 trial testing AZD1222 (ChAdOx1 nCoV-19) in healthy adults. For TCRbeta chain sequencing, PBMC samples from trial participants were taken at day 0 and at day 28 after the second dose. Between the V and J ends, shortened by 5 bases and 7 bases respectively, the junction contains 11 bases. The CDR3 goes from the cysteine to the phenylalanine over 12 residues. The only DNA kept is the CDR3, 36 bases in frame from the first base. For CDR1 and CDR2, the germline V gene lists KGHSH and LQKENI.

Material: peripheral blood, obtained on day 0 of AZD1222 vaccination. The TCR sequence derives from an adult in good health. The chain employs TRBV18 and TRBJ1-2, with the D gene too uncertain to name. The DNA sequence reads TGTGCCAGCTCAACCACGGGTGGTGGCTACACCTTC. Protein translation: CASSTTGGGYTF.